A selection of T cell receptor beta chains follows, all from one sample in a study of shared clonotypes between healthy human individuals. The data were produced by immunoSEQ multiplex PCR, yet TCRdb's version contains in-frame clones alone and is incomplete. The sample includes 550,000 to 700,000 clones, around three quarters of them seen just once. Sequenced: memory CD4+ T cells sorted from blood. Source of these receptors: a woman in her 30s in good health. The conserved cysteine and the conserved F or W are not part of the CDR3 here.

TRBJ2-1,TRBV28,ASGTWEGFFNEQF
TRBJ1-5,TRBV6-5,ASRDSKLGQPQH
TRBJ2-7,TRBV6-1,ASSGEAGGRYEQY
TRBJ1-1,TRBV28,ASRLRGMNTEAF
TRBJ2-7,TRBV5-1,ASKPATSGRGEQY
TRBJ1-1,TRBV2,ASSELGEAF
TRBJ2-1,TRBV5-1,ASSPTGTSGIYEQF
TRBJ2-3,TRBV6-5,ASSYSGTSDYTQY
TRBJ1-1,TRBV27,ASSPTGVTEAF
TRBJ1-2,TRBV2,ASSEIIGYT
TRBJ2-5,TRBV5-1,ASSLTGTEETQY
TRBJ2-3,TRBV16,ASSQSVLGTSQY
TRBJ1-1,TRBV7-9,ASSHGDRVGRAF
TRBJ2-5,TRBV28,ASRSPGDGETQY
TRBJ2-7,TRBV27,ASSSQGQGNYEQY